The T cell receptor (beta chain) under discussion was sequenced for a study of T cell changes during pregnancy in multiple sclerosis. Assay: immunoSEQ multiplex PCR; the TCRdb copy retains only in-frame clones and omits some. The table has 90,000 to 120,000 clones, about 92% seen once. The CDR3 extends over 14 amino acids. Germline assignment: CDR1 SGHTA and CDR2 FQGTGA. V shed 6 bases and J shed 3 bases, with 11 bases lying between them. The sample was peripheral blood, taken in the second trimester of pregnancy. The TCR comes from a female donor with multiple sclerosis, enrolled in a pregnancy study. V is TRBV7-3 and J is TRBJ2-2; maybe TRBD1 (5 bases). CDR3: CASSFSRDTGELFF. In DNA, the CDR3 is TGTGCCAGCAGTTTTAGCAGGGACACCGGGGAGCTGTTTTTT. Complete variable domain (other parts from reference TRBV7-3 and TRBJ2-2): GAGVSQTPSNKVTEKGKYVELRCDPISGHTALYWYRQSLGQGPEFLIYFQGTGAADDSGLPNDRFFAVRPEGSVSTLKIQRTERGDSAVYLCASSFSRDTGELFFGEGSRLTVL.